The clone carrying this T cell receptor (beta chain) occurred a few times. What it binds is unknown. V lost 3 bases and J lost 8; bases outside the gene matches: 11. Germline V gene sequence: CDR1 SGDLS, CDR2 YYNGEE. CDR3 length: 15 residues. This sample is part of a study of beta chain features in type 1 diabetes. The overall study: Researchers looked at 95 million to 140 million sorted cells across all samples.

Every isolated RNA sample was fully reverse transcribed, so sequencing captured expressed TCRB transcripts. Sequencing was performed with immunoSEQ multiplex PCR; in TCRdb, only in-frame clones are kept and a portion is missing. In the table there are roughly 340,000 clones, roughly 13% of which are singletons. Study results and limitations: Sequencing from cDNA could over-represent high-TCR-expressing cells. Researchers caution that PCR might favor shorter templates, equally among patients and controls. Across all four CD4+ subsets, people with type 1 diabetes showed modestly shorter TCRB CDR3s.

This chain connects TRBV9 to TRBJ2-7; the match to TRBD1 covers 10 bases. The TCR originated in a woman between 18 and 30 years old with type 1 diabetes. Sample: naive CD4+ T cells from blood. CDR3 region: CASSARDRGSVKQYF. The DNA for the CDR3 is TGTGCCAGCAGCGCTAGGGACAGGGGTTCGGTCAAGCAGTACTTC.